The next 18 T cell receptor beta chains were all read from a single sample in a study of response to subunit inactivated influenza vaccine. TCRdb passed the RT-PCR reads through MiXCR, listing each CDR3 protein once. The top ten clones hold 10% of a sample with some 800,000 distinct CDR3 sequences, 21% of them seen once. The material sequenced was PBMCs from blood, taken roughly 5 days after vaccination. These receptors originate from a man aged 45 to 65 who received an inactivated influenza vaccine.

This clonotype was seen a few times. This chain joins TRBV20-1 and TRBJ2-5, with 11 bases identical to TRBD2. The CDR3 has 19 amino acids. Trimming took 2 bases from V and 4 from J; bases not matched to a gene: 18. In germline, CDR1 is DFQATT, CDR2 SNEGSKA (reference sequence). CDR3 protein: CSARWGRLAGSDYLETQYF. The CDR3 DNA reads TGCAGTGCTAGATGGGGAAGACTAGCGGGATCGGATTACTTAGAGACCCAGTACTTC.

In this sample, this clonotype turned up a few times. This chain uses TRBV5-1 with TRBJ1-4; the D gene is possibly TRBD1 (5 bases). V was trimmed by 0 bases and J by 8 bases, leaving 11 bases between them. The germline gives CDR1 SGHRS, CDR2 YFSETQ. The CDR3 runs 14 residues. The CDR3 nucleotides read TGCGCCAGCAGCTTGGACGGGGGGAAGGAAAAACTGTTTTTT. This gives the protein CASSLDGGKEKLFF.

This clonotype was seen a few times. The chain has TRBV11-2 and TRBJ2-2; D perhaps matches TRBD1 (5 bases). With 6 bases removed from V and 4 bases from J, the gap between germline ends came to 30 bases. Germline V gene data show CDR1 as SGHAT and CDR2 as FQNNGV. The CDR3 runs 20 residues. The CDR3 spells CASRQYWTALTQGGTGELFF. CDR3 DNA sequence: TGTGCCAGCAGACAATACTGGACCGCGTTGACGCAGGGTGGCACCGGGGAGCTGTTTTTT.

A note on this clonotype: This clone may be a read error of a much larger clone one base away. The chain couples TRBV12-3 or TRBV12-4 to TRBJ2-7, with a weak D call TRBD1 (6 bases). The CDR3 has 13 amino acids. V was clipped by 3 bases and J by 3 bases, with 9 bases between them. The CDR3 region is CASSLGAIYEQYF. CDR3 bases: TGTGCCAGCAGTTTGGGGGCTATCTACGAGCAGTACTTC.

This clonotype occurred many times. The chain combines TRBV20-1 with TRBJ2-7, with 10 bases fitting TRBD2. The CDR3 has 14 residues. Germline CDR1 reads DFQATT; CDR2 reads SNEGSKA (reference sequence). With 2 bases clipped from V and 6 bases from J, the junction kept 7 bases outside the gene matches. The CDR3 reads CSARSSGGVSEQYF. The CDR3 bases are TGCAGTGCTAGATCTAGCGGGGGAGTGTCCGAGCAGTACTTC.

This clonotype was seen a few times. The chain carries TRBV20-1 and TRBJ2-5; TRBD2 matches at 8 bases. This CDR3 contains 14 residues. CDR1 DFQATT and CDR2 SNEGSKA come from the germline V gene (reference sequence). With V trimmed by 5 bases and J by 4 bases, 9 bases remained unmatched. CDR3 coding DNA: TGCAGTGCTCTTAGCAGGAGCGGGAGAGAGACCCAGTACTTC. Translating it yields CSALSRSGRETQYF.

This clonotype was counted ten times or more. The genes are TRBV12-3 or TRBV12-4 and TRBJ2-4; D not certain. This CDR3 is 14 amino acids long. V shed 5 bases and J shed 2 bases, with 10 bases lying between them. The CDR3 sequence: CASSPIGSKNIQYF. Written as DNA, the CDR3 is TGTGCCAGCAGTCCCATCGGGTCCAAAAACATTCAGTACTTC.

There are a few counts of this clonotype. The V gene is TRBV2, the J gene TRBJ2-2; 12 nucleotides line up with TRBD2. Germline V gene sequence: CDR1 SNHLY, CDR2 FYNNEI. The CDR3 runs to 16 residues. V was clipped by 2 bases and J by 7 bases; unmatched bases: 5. The CDR3 nucleotides are TGTGCCAGCAGTGAACTAGCGGGAGGGCCAAGCGGGGAGCTGTTTTTT. Translation gives CASSELAGGPSGELFF.

This clonotype has ten or more counts. The chain links TRBV20-1 to TRBJ2-7, with 8 positions matching TRBD2. The CDR3 has 13 amino acids. V shed 6 bases, J shed 2 bases, and the junction held 6 bases outside the gene matches. Germline V CDR1 and CDR2: DFQATT, SNEGSKA (reference sequence). CDR3 in amino acids: CSAKTGGPYEQYF. The CDR3 DNA is TGCAGTGCCAAGACGGGAGGGCCCTACGAGCAGTACTTC.

V is TRBV29-1 and J is TRBJ1-5; 7 nucleotides align to TRBD1. CDR1 and CDR2 (germline): SQVTM, ANQGSEA. The V gene end was trimmed by 4 bases and the J gene end by 2 bases; junction bases not matched to a gene: 8. This CDR3 contains 15 residues. Here the CDR3 DNA reads TGCAGCGTTGCCTTTGTGGGGACAGGCAATCAGCCCCAGCATTTT. Translation: CSVAFVGTGNQPQHF.

The chain recombines TRBV7-9 with TRBJ1-1; possible D gene TRBD1, 5 bases. Germline CDR1 reads SEHNR; CDR2 reads FQNEAQ (reference sequence). V was pared by 5 bases and J by 5 bases, with 18 bases between. This CDR3 region has 15 residues. CDR3 in amino acids: CASSPRQRGGTEAFF. CDR3 coding DNA: TGTGCCAGCAGCCCTCGTCAAAGGGGAGGGACTGAAGCTTTCTTT.

The chain recombines TRBV20-1 with TRBJ2-7; D remains ambiguous. Per germline, CDR1 DFQATT and CDR2 SNEGSKA (reference sequence). The CDR3 is 13 amino acids. Trimming took off 6 bases at V and 2 bases at J, with 14 bases between the two ends. The CDR3 region has the DNA TGCAGTGCCCCCCCGACGGATACCTACGAGCAGTACTTC. It yields the protein CSAPPTDTYEQYF.

At least ten counts were recorded for this clonotype. J is TRBJ2-7 and V is TRBV4-3; no clear D. The CDR3 sequence is 14 residues long. Germline V gives CDR1 LGHNA, CDR2 YSLEER. The germline V and J ends were trimmed by 6 bases and 5 bases, with 17 bases remaining between them. CDR3 sequence: CASSWRKGYHEQYF. For the CDR3, the DNA is TGCGCCAGCAGTTGGAGAAAGGGATACCACGAGCAGTACTTC.

This chain links TRBV4-1 with TRBJ2-1; the match to TRBD1 covers 8 bases. Germline V CDR1 and CDR2: MGHRA, YSYEKL. The CDR3 sequence is 15 residues long. V lost 4 bases, J lost 6 bases, and 8 bases stayed unmatched. Here the CDR3 reads CASSPRGTGLNEQFF. The CDR3 DNA reads TGCGCCAGCAGCCCCCGCGGGACAGGCCTCAATGAGCAGTTCTTC.

The chain recombines TRBV28 with TRBJ2-1; D is undetermined. Trimming shortened V by 4 bases and J by 6 bases, and 13 bases separated the two germline ends. CDR1 and CDR2 from the germline V gene are MDHEN and SYDVKM. This CDR3 is 14 amino acids long. The DNA for the CDR3 is TGTGCCAGCAGTTCCCAAGGACCCTTCAATGAGCAGTTCTTC. Protein product: CASSSQGPFNEQFF.

This chain connects TRBV18 to TRBJ2-7; D remains ambiguous. Trimming left V 3 bases short and J 4 bases short, with 13 bases between. This CDR3 spans 14 amino acids. Germline loops: CDR1 KGHSH, CDR2 LQKENI. The CDR3 nucleotides read TGTGCCAGCTCACCGGGCAGGTCCATATACGAGCAGTACTTC. This encodes CASSPGRSIYEQYF.

CDR3 nucleotide sequence: TGCAGCGTTGGGAGGGGGGCGGTTACCGGGGAGCTGTTTTTT. Protein product: CSVGRGAVTGELFF. The gene calls are TRBV29-1 and TRBJ2-2; either TRBD1 or TRBD2 may supply D (6 bases each). Germline V gives CDR1 SQVTM, CDR2 ANQGSEA. The ends were cut back, 4 bases at V and 5 bases at J, with 14 bases in the middle. CDR3 length: 14 amino acids.

This clonotype appeared a few times. This rearrangement joins TRBV4-1 to TRBJ1-1; D is unresolved. The CDR3 consists of 14 residues. V was trimmed by 0 bases and J by 9 bases, leaving 14 bases between them. Germline CDR1 and CDR2: MGHRA and YSYEKL. CDR3 residues: CASSQDWQFGKAFF. CDR3 nucleotides: TGCGCCAGCAGCCAAGATTGGCAATTTGGTAAAGCTTTCTTT.